The 22 T cell receptor beta chains below come from one sample, sequenced in a study of blood T cell repertoires in COVID-19 (dated by TCRdb to 2019 to 2021). The library relied on the immunoSEQ multiplex PCR assay. TCRdb stores this immuneACCESS table with in-frame sequences only. Part of the clones is absent; in the studies checked, under half of the shortfall reflects unresolved V genes, and no reason is known for the rest. The sample includes under 150,000 clones, with around 80% observed a single time. The ten largest clones capture around 10% of the sample. The sample taken for sequencing was peripheral blood. The source is a woman older than 75 in a cohort sampled during active or convalescent COVID-19.

This chain joins TRBV6-4 and TRBJ1-5; D is unclear. This CDR3 has 13 residues. Trimming took 4 bases from V and 2 from J, leaving 6 bases between them. In germline, CDR1 is MRHNA, CDR2 SNTAGT. CDR3 nucleotides: TGTGCCAGCAGTGCTCAGGGCAATCAGCCCCAGCATTTT. Translating gives CASSAQGNQPQHF.

This clone was recorded only once. The CDR3 here is CASSSRQNLNEKLFF. CDR3 bases: TGTGCCAGCAGCTCCCGACAGAATTTAAATGAAAAACTGTTTTTT. The chain is built from TRBV7-2 and TRBJ1-4; a weak D match, TRBD1 (5 bases). Germline assignment: CDR1 SGHTA and CDR2 FQGNSA. There are 15 residues in the CDR3. Trimming removed 4 bases at V and 5 bases at J, with 14 bases between.

The V call is TRBV5-1, the J call TRBJ1-4; 9 bases fit TRBD1. The V gene end was trimmed by 4 bases and the J gene end by 2 bases; junction bases not matched to a gene: 3. The CDR3 length is 15 residues. Germline lookup yields CDR1 SGHRS and CDR2 YFSETQ. CDR3 in amino acids: CASSTGQGTNEKLFF. The DNA for the CDR3 is TGCGCCAGCAGCACCGGACAGGGGACTAATGAAAAACTGTTTTTT.

The gene calls are TRBV4-3 and TRBJ2-1; 9 nucleotides agree with TRBD2. Unmatched junction bases numbered 6, after V lost 0 bases and J lost 12 bases. The CDR3 is made up of 14 amino acids. Looked up from germline, CDR1 is LGHNA and CDR2 is YSLEER. The CDR3 DNA reads TGCGCCAGCAGCCAAGAGCTAGCGGGGAGTTCGCAGTTCTTC. Residues: CASSQELAGSSQFF.

The CDR3 region has the DNA TGCGCCAGCAGTCAATTGTATCACAGGGCGGGGGGCACTGAAGCTTTCTTT. The encoded protein is CASSQLYHRAGGTEAFF. The chain couples TRBV23-1 to TRBJ1-1; D is possibly TRBD1 (6 bases). TRBV23-1 is labeled an ORF, and its function is uncertain. Trimming left V 1 base short and J 4 bases short, with 19 bases between. This CDR3 comprises 17 residues.

This rearrangement joins TRBV9 to TRBJ1-2; 7 nucleotides align to TRBD1. The germline gives CDR1 SGDLS, CDR2 YYNGEE. The length of the CDR3 is 15 residues. J lost 4 bases, V lost 1 base, and 7 bases had no gene match. The CDR3 spells CASSVQEGAGYGYTF. The CDR3 DNA reads as TGTGCCAGCAGCGTACAAGAGGGGGCTGGCTATGGCTACACCTTC.

The rearrangement joins TRBV18 to TRBJ2-7, with 7 bases aligning to TRBD2. J lost 5 bases, V lost 3 bases, and 4 bases had no gene match. Germline CDR1 and CDR2: KGHSH and LQKENI. The CDR3 is made up of 13 amino acids. The CDR3: CASSPRGRDEQYF. The CDR3 nucleotides read TGTGCCAGCTCACCGAGAGGGAGGGACGAGCAGTACTTC. The full variable domain, rest sourced from reference TRBV18 and TRBJ2-7, is NAGVMQNPRHLVRRRGQEARLRCSPMKGHSHVYWYRQLPEEGLKFMVYLQKENIIDESGMPKERFSAEFPKEGPSILRIQQVVRGDSAAYFCASSPRGRDEQYFGPGTRLTVT.

The rearrangement links TRBV5-4 to TRBJ2-7, with 7 bases fitting TRBD2. The V and J ends lost 4 bases and 7 bases, in that order; junction bases with no gene match: 11. The CDR3 contains 14 residues. Germline assignment: CDR1 SGHNT and CDR2 YYREEE (reference sequence). CDR3 in DNA: TGTGCCAGCAGCCGGGACTACCGAAGCGATGAGCAGTACGTC. Amino acids: CASSRDYRSDEQYV.

The rearrangement uses TRBV30 and TRBJ2-3; TRBD2 is a possible D gene (6 bases). This CDR3 comprises 15 residues. The ends were cut back, 5 bases at V and 3 bases at J, with 18 bases in the middle. Germline values: CDR1 GTSNPN, CDR2 SVGIG (reference sequence). The CDR3 loop reads CAWGGGGLGTDTQYF. The CDR3 bases are TGTGCCTGGGGGGGTGGGGGACTGGGTACAGATACGCAGTATTTT.

This sequence joins TRBV19 and TRBJ1-2, with 7 bases aligning to TRBD1. V shed 5 bases and J 2 bases; nucleotides not matched to a gene: 11. The CDR3 contains 16 residues. The germline gives CDR1 LNHDA, CDR2 SQIVND (reference sequence). The CDR3 DNA is TGTGCCAGTAGTCCGCGTCCCGGGACAGTGAACTATGGCTACACCTTC. It encodes CASSPRPGTVNYGYTF.

The CDR3 nucleotides read TGTGCCTGGCGGACAGAAATCATCTCACCCCTCCACTTT. This codes for CAWRTEIISPLHF. V usage is TRBV30 and J usage is TRBJ1-6, with D tentatively TRBD1 (6 bases). From germline, CDR1 is GTSNPN and CDR2 SVGIG (reference sequence). V lost 5 bases and J 10 bases, leaving 15 bases between the germline ends. The CDR3 contains 13 residues.

V and J are TRBV7-2 and TRBJ1-2; 10 bases align to TRBD1. V trimming: 2 bases; J trimming: 7 bases; junction bases outside the gene matches: 7. This CDR3 spans 15 amino acids. Germline V CDR1 and CDR2: SGHTA, FQGNSA. CDR3 in amino acids: CASSLFGQGVGGYTF. Here the CDR3 DNA reads TGTGCCAGCAGCTTATTTGGACAGGGGGTGGGTGGCTACACCTTC.

The chain couples TRBV7-8 to TRBJ1-1; a possible D gene is TRBD1 (6 bases). V gave up 3 bases and J gave up 4 bases, with 18 bases separating them. The length of the CDR3 is 16 residues. The germline V gene encodes CDR1 SGHVS and CDR2 FQNEAQ. The CDR3, as DNA: TGTGCCAGCAGCTTGGGACGTATCGGGGGGCTCACTGAAGCTTTCTTT. The encoded protein is CASSLGRIGGLTEAFF.

This chain links TRBV4-2 with TRBJ2-5, with 10 nucleotides matching TRBD1. The V gene's germline CDR1 is LGHNA and CDR2 YNFKEQ. The ends lost 5 bases at V and 4 bases at J; junction bases unmatched: 10. The CDR3 has 16 amino acids. This chain's CDR3 is CASSGSGGQGLETQYF. CDR3 DNA sequence: TGTGCCAGCAGCGGCTCCGGGGGACAGGGGTTAGAGACCCAGTACTTC.

The gene calls are TRBV24-1 and TRBJ2-3; 7 nucleotides line up with TRBD2. CDR3 length: 17 amino acids. The germline V gene has CDR1 KGHDR and CDR2 SFDVKD. Trimming cost V 3 bases and J 6 bases; bases outside gene matches: 14. The CDR3 here is CATSDRTAGDPEDTQYF. CDR3 nucleotides: TGTGCCACCAGTGATCGGACGGCGGGGGATCCGGAGGATACGCAGTATTTT.

The CDR3 protein is CASSLRTLANYGYTF. The CDR3 nucleotides read TGTGCCAGCTCACTAAGGACTCTGGCCAACTATGGCTACACCTTC. The chain couples TRBV18 to TRBJ1-2; D is undetermined. This CDR3 contains 15 residues. Trimming took 4 bases from V and 2 from J, leaving 14 bases between them. The germline CDR1 and CDR2 sequences are KGHSH and LQKENI.

The chain employs TRBV5-4 and TRBJ2-7, with a weak D call TRBD2 (5 bases). The V gene's germline CDR1 is SGHNT and CDR2 YYREEE (reference sequence). There are 12 residues in the CDR3. The germline V and J ends were trimmed by 3 bases and 7 bases, with 11 bases remaining between them. The CDR3 sequence is CASSSGNYEQYF. CDR3 nucleotides: TGTGCCAGCAGCTCCGGGAACTATGAGCAGTACTTC.

This sequence joins TRBV15 and TRBJ1-2; 8 nucleotides match TRBD1. J lost 1 base, V lost 1 base, and 5 bases had no gene match. Germline CDR1 reads LNHNV; CDR2 reads YYDKDF (reference sequence). The CDR3 runs 16 residues. The CDR3 region is CATSRGGQAINYGYTF. In DNA, the CDR3 is TGTGCCACCAGCAGAGGGGGACAGGCTATTAACTATGGCTACACCTTC.

This sequence joins TRBV5-6 and TRBJ2-4; possibly TRBD1 for D (6 bases). V gave up 0 bases and J gave up 4 bases, with 17 bases separating them. The CDR3 spans 17 residues. Germline V gene data show CDR1 as SGHDT and CDR2 as YYEEEE. The CDR3 DNA reads TGTGCCAGCAGCTTGGAGGTGCGGACAGTCTTGAAAAACATTCAGTACTTC. Translation gives CASSLEVRTVLKNIQYF.

This chain joins TRBV3-1 (or the pseudogene TRBV3-2) and TRBJ1-4, with D uncertain. V dropped 1 base and J dropped 4 bases, with 16 bases sitting between them. The CDR3 loop spans 17 amino acids. CDR1 and CDR2 from the germline V gene are LGHDT and YNNKEL (reference sequence). Here the CDR3 reads CASSQGSGALGNEKLFF. CDR3 in DNA: TGTGCCAGCAGCCAAGGTTCGGGTGCTTTGGGTAATGAAAAACTGTTTTTT.

The J gene is TRBJ2-3, the V gene TRBV2; TRBD2 might be the D (5 bases). This CDR3 spans 15 amino acids. Trimming stripped 6 bases from V and 0 bases from J, with 13 bases between. CDR1 SNHLY and CDR2 FYNNEI come from the germline V gene. The CDR3: CASRSDWPSTDTQYF. Here the CDR3 DNA reads TGTGCCAGCAGATCGGACTGGCCGAGCACAGATACGCAGTATTTT. The entire variable domain, with the rest obtained from reference TRBV2 and TRBJ2-3, is as follows: EPEVTQTPSHQVTQMGQEVILRCVPISNHLYFYWYRQILGQKVEFLVSFYNNEISEKSEIFDDQFSVERPDGSNFTLKIRSTKLEDSAMYFCASRSDWPSTDTQYFGPGTRLTVL.

This rearrangement joins TRBV7-9 to TRBJ2-5; 13 bases are shared with TRBD2. The germline V gene encodes CDR1 SEHNR and CDR2 FQNEAQ (reference sequence). This CDR3 comprises 14 residues. With 5 bases clipped from V and 5 bases from J, the junction kept 2 bases outside the gene matches. The CDR3 region is CASSLLAGGETQYF. The CDR3 nucleotides read TGTGCCAGCAGCCTACTAGCGGGGGGGGAGACCCAGTACTTC. Drawing the rest from reference TRBV7-9 and TRBJ2-5, the complete variable domain is DTGVSQNPRHKITKRGQNVTFRCDPISEHNRLYWYRQTLGQGPEFLTYFQNEAQLEKSRLLSDRFSAERPKGSFSTLEIQRTEQGDSAMYLCASSLLAGGETQYFGPGTRLLVL.